This is a list of T cell receptor beta chains from one sample in a study of healthy donors' naive CD4 and CD8 T cells. In TCRdb, the reads were re-called with MiXCR into one record per CDR3 protein. The sample contains about 180,000 distinct CDR3 sequences, under 85% of which appear only once. Sequencing was performed on naive CD4+ and CD8+ T cells sorted from blood, pooled from several donors. The origin of the receptors is a pool of human donors in good health; the sample pools cells from several healthy donors. CDR3s include the opening cysteine and the closing phenylalanine or tryptophan. A D gene is named only where the DNA matches it firmly. Size is omitted from some rows. Given values are once, few, many or a class for expanded clones.

d_gene,abundance,j_gene,v_gene,CDR3nt,CDR3aa
.,.,TRBJ2-5,TRBV15,TGTGCCACCAGCAGAGAGGGGGCGACAGCAATTGGATACCAAGAGACCCAGTACTTC,CATSREGATAIGYQETQYF
TRBD1,.,TRBJ2-6,TRBV11-1,TGTGCCAGCAGCGCACCCCTCGGGACAGAAAGCTCTGGGGCCAACGTCCTGACTTTC,CASSAPLGTESSGANVLTF
.,once,TRBJ2-5,TRBV29-1,TGCAGCGTTGTTCCAGGGGTGTCGGCGGAGACCCAGTACTTC,CSVVPGVSAETQYF
.,.,TRBJ1-1,TRBV6-5,TGTGCCAGCAGTTACGGGGCAGTGAACACTGAAGCTTTCTTT,CASSYGAVNTEAFF
.,.,TRBJ2-5,TRBV4-3,TGCGCCAGCAGCCAAGACTCAGGGCCGTACCAAGAGACCCAGTACTTC,CASSQDSGPYQETQYF
.,.,TRBJ1-2,TRBV30,TGTGCCTGGAGTATAACGGACAGCTATGGCTACACCTTC,CAWSITDSYGYTF
.,.,TRBJ2-6,TRBV12-3/TRBV12-4,TGTGCCAGCAGTTTCGCCAAAGGGTCTGGGGCCAACGTCCTGACTTTC,CASSFAKGSGANVLTF
TRBD1,few,TRBJ1-2,TRBV19,TGTGCCACCACAGGGGTGATCGATGGCTACACCTTC,CATTGVIDGYTF
.,.,TRBJ2-7,TRBV19,TGTGCCAGTAGTATAGTTGGAGGGCCCTACGAGCAGTACTTC,CASSIVGGPYEQYF
TRBD1,.,TRBJ2-1,TRBV14,TGTGCCAGCAGCCAAGTCTCGACAGGGGGTGAGCAGTTCTTC,CASSQVSTGGEQFF
.,few,TRBJ1-2,TRBV6-2/TRBV6-3,TGTGCCAGCCGCAGGGGTTCTAACTATGGCTACACCTTC,CASRRGSNYGYTF
.,.,TRBJ1-2,TRBV18,TGTGCCAGCTCACCACCGAACAGGAACTATGGCTACACCTTC,CASSPPNRNYGYTF
TRBD2,.,TRBJ2-1,TRBV29-1,TGCAGCGTTGGACTAGCGGGATACAATGAGCAGTTCTTC,CSVGLAGYNEQFF
.,.,TRBJ2-3,TRBV30,TGTGCCTGGTATGGGCAGGACCGCACAGATACGCAGTATTTT,CAWYGQDRTDTQYF
TRBD1,.,TRBJ1-3,TRBV27,TGTGCCAGCAGGACCTACGGGACAGGGACCTCTGGAAACACCATATATTTT,CASRTYGTGTSGNTIYF
.,.,TRBJ2-3,TRBV18,TGTGCCAGCTCACCCTTTACTAACAGGGAAGGTACGCAGTATTTT,CASSPFTNREGTQYF
TRBD1,once,TRBJ1-5,TRBV20-1,TGCAGTGCTAGGACAGGGGGCGCGGGTCAGCCCCAGCATTTT,CSARTGGAGQPQHF
.,.,TRBJ1-1,TRBV12-3/TRBV12-4,TGTACCAGCAGTTTAGTCCCGAGCACTGAAGCTTTCTTT,CTSSLVPSTEAFF
TRBD1,.,TRBJ1-1,TRBV6-6,TGTGCCAGCAGCTCTACGACAGGGTCCGAAGCTTTCTTT,CASSSTTGSEAFF
TRBD1,.,TRBJ2-5,TRBV11-1,TGTGCCAGCAGCAGGGGACAGGGCCAAGAGACCCAGTACTTC,CASSRGQGQETQYF
.,.,TRBJ1-2,TRBV20-1,TGCAGTGCAAGCTCCGCAAACTATGGCTACACCTTC,CSASSANYGYTF
TRBD2,few,TRBJ2-1,TRBV27,TGTGCCAGCAGCATACTAGCGGTCCCCTACAATGAGCAGTTCTTC,CASSILAVPYNEQFF
.,few,TRBJ2-5,TRBV6-5,TGTGCCAGCAGTCCCTACAGGGAATTCTTCCAAGAGACCCAGTACTTC,CASSPYREFFQETQYF
.,.,TRBJ1-1,TRBV25-1,TGTGCCAGCAGTGGTACCTGGGGTACTGAAGCTTTCTTT,CASSGTWGTEAFF
TRBD2,.,TRBJ2-1,TRBV27,TGTGCCAGCACCCTCCTGGCGGGAGGGAACAATGAGCAGTTCTTC,CASTLLAGGNNEQFF
TRBD1,.,TRBJ2-5,TRBV29-1,TGCAGCGTTGAGGGACAGCCGGTAGGGTTC,CSVEGQPVGF
.,.,TRBJ2-1,TRBV6-5,TGTGCCAGCAGTCCTCGCCGTGCCGTGGATGAGCAGTTCTTC,CASSPRRAVDEQFF
TRBD2,.,TRBJ2-3,TRBV6-5,TGTGCCAGCAGTTACTCCTTGGGGACTAGCGGGCCTCAGGGGAGCACAGATACGCAGTATTTT,CASSYSLGTSGPQGSTDTQYF
.,.,TRBJ1-1,TRBV5-1,TGCGCCAGCAGCTTGCTGGCAGGGCCGAACACTGAAGCTTTCTTT,CASSLLAGPNTEAFF
.,.,TRBJ2-3,TRBV29-1,TGCAGCGGAAGCGGGTACACAGATACGCAGTATTTT,CSGSGYTDTQYF
.,.,TRBJ2-6,TRBV29-1,TGCAGCGTTGGGGCGGGTAACTCTGGGGCCAACGTCCTGACTTTC,CSVGAGNSGANVLTF
TRBD2,.,TRBJ2-3,TRBV27,TGTGCCAGCAGTTCCCTAGCGGGGTACCGCACAGATACGCAGTATTTT,CASSSLAGYRTDTQYF
.,.,TRBJ1-2,TRBV20-1,TGCAGTGCCTTGGGAGTGGGCTACACCTTC,CSALGVGYTF
.,.,TRBJ1-3,TRBV27,TGTGCCAGCAGTCGCGGCCCTGCAGGGGCAAACTCTGGAAACACCATATATTTT,CASSRGPAGANSGNTIYF
.,few,TRBJ2-1,TRBV19,TGTGCCAGTAGTACGGGTTACAATGAGCAGTTCTTC,CASSTGYNEQFF
.,.,TRBJ2-1,TRBV27,TGTGCCAGCAGTTTCTATAGCGCGTACAATGAGCAGTTCTTC,CASSFYSAYNEQFF